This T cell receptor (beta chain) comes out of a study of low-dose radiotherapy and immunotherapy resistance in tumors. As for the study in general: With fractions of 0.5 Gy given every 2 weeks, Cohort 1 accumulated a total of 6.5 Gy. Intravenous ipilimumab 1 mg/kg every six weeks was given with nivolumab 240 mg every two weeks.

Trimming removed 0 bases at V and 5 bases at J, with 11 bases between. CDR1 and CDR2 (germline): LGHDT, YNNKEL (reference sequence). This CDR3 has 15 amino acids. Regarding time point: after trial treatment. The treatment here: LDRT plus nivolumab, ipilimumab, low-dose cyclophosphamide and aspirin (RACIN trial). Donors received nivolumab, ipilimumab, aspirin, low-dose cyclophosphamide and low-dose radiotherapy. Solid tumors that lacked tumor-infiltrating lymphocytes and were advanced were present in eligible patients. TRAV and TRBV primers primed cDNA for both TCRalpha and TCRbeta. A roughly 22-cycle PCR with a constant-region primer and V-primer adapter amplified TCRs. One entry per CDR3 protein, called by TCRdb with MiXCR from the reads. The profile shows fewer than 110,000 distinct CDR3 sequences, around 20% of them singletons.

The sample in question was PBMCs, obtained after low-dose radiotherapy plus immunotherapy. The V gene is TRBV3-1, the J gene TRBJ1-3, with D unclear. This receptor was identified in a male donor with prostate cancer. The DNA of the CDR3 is TGTGCCAGCAGCCAAGATCCTGGGCCGCGAAACACCATATATTTT. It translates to CASSQDPGPRNTIYF.